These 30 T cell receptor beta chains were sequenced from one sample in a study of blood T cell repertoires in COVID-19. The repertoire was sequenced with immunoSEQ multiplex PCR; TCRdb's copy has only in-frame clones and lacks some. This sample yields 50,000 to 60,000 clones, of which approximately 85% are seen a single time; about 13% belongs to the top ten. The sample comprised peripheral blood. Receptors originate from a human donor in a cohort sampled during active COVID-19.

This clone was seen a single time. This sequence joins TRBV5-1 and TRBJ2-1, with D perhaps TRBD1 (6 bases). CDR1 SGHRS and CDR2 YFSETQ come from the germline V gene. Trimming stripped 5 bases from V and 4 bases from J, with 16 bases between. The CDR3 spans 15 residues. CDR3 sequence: CASSLTLDRYNEQFF. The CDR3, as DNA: TGCGCCAGCAGTTTGACTCTCGACAGGTACAATGAGCAGTTCTTC. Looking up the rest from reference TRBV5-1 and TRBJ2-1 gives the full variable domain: KAGVTQTPRYLIKTRGQQVTLSCSPISGHRSVSWYQQTPGQGLQFLFEYFSETQRNKGNFPGRFSGRQFSNSRSEMNVSTLELGDSALYLCASSLTLDRYNEQFFGPGTRLTVL.

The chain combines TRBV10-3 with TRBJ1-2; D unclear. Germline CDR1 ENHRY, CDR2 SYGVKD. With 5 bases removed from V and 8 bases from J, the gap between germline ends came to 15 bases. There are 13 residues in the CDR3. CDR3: CAISLFGVDGYTF. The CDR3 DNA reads TGTGCCATCAGTCTATTCGGGGTGGACGGCTACACCTTC.

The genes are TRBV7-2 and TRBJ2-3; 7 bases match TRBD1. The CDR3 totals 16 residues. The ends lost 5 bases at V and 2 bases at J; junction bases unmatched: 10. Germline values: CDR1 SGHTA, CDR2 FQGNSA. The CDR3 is CASSPDRVSSTDTQYF. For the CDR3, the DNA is TGTGCCAGCAGCCCAGACAGGGTTTCCTCCACAGATACGCAGTATTTT.

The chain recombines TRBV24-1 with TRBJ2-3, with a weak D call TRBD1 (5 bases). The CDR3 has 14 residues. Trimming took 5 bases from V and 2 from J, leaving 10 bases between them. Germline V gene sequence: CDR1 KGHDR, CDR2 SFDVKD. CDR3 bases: TGTGCCACCAGTGGAAGACAGACCACAGATACGCAGTATTTT. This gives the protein CATSGRQTTDTQYF.

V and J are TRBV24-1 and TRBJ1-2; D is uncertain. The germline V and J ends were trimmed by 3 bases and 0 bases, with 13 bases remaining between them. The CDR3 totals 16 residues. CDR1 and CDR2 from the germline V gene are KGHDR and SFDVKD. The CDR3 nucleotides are TGTGCCACCAGTGATGCGGGGTTGGGGTCTAACTATGGCTACACCTTC. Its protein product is CATSDAGLGSNYGYTF.

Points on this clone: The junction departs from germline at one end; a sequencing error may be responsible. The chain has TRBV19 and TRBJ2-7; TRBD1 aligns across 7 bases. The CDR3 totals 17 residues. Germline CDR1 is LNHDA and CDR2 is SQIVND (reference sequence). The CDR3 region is CASSTQLTGPRTYEQYF. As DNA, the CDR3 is TGTGCCAGTAGTACCCAATTGACAGGGCCAAGAACCTACGAGCAATACTTC.

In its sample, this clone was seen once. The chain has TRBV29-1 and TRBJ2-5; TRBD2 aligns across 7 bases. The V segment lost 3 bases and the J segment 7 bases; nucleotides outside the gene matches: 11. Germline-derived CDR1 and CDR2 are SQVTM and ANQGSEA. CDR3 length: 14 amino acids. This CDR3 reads CSVDGLDPHLTQYF. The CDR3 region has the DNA TGCAGCGTTGACGGACTAGACCCGCATTTGACCCAGTACTTC.

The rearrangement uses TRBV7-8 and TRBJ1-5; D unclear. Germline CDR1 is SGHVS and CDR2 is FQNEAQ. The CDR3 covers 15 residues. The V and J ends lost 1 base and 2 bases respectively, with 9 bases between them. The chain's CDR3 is CASSLVQSGNQPQHF. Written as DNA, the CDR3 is TGTGCCAGCAGCTTAGTCCAATCGGGCAATCAGCCCCAGCATTTT.

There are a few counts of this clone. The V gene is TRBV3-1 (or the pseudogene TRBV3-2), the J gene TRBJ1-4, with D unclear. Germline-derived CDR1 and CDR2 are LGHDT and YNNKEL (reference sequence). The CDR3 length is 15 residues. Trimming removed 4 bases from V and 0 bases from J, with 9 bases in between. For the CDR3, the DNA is TGTGCCAGCAGCCTCCGAGGGACAACTAATGAAAAACTGTTTTTT. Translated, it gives CASSLRGTTNEKLFF.

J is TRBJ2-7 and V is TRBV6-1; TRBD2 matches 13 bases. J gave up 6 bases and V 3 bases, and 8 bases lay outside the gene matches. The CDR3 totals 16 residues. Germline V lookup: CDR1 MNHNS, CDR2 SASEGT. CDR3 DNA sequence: TGTGCCAGCAGTGATGGACTAGCGGGAGTATCTGGCGAGCAGTACTTC. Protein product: CASSDGLAGVSGEQYF.

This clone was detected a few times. CDR3 sequence reads: CASSAYGDSSYNEQFF. The CDR3 coding sequence is TGCGCCAGCAGCGCTTATGGGGACAGCTCCTACAATGAGCAGTTCTTC. The gene calls are TRBV5-1 and TRBJ2-1; 7 nucleotides agree with TRBD1. After removal of 4 bases from V and 0 bases from J, the junction contained 7 bases not matched to a gene. This CDR3 has 16 residues. The germline CDR1 and CDR2 sequences are SGHRS and YFSETQ.

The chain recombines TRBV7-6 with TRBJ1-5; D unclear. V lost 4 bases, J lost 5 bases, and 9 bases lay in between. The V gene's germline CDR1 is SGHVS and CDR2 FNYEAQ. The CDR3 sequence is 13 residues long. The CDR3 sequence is CASSSAVDQPQHF. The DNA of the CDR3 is TGTGCCAGCAGCTCGGCGGTGGATCAGCCCCAGCATTTT.

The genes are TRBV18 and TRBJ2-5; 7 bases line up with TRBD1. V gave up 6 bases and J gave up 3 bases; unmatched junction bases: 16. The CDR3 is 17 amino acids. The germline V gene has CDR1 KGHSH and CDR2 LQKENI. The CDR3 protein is CASSYSPGRGKEETQYF. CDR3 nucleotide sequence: TGTGCCAGCTCCTACTCTCCGGGCAGGGGGAAGGAAGAGACCCAGTACTTC.

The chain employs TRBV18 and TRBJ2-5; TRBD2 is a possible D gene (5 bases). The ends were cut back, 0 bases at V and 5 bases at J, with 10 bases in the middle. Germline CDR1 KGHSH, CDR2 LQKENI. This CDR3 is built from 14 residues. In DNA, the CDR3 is TGTGCCAGCTCACCACCAGTCCGGGGTGAGACCCAGTACTTC. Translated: CASSPPVRGETQYF. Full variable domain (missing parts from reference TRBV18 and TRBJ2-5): NAGVMQNPRHLVRRRGQEARLRCSPMKGHSHVYWYRQLPEEGLKFMVYLQKENIIDESGMPKERFSAEFPKEGPSILRIQQVVRGDSAAYFCASSPPVRGETQYFGPGTRLLVL.

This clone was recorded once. CDR3 in amino acids: CASIRAGTRFNNEQFF. CDR3 coding DNA: TGTGCCAGCATCCGCGCCGGGACAAGGTTCAACAATGAGCAGTTCTTC. The chain joins TRBV7-9 to TRBJ2-1; D is perhaps TRBD1 (6 bases). The CDR3 extends over 16 amino acids. Germline lookup yields CDR1 SEHNR and CDR2 FQNEAQ (reference sequence). Trimming left V 7 bases short and J 5 bases short, with 21 bases between.

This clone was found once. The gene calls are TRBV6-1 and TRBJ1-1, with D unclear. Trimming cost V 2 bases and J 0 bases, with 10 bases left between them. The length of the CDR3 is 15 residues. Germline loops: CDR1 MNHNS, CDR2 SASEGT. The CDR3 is CASSEPGRVNTEAFF. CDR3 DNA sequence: TGTGCCAGCAGTGAACCGGGGAGGGTGAACACTGAAGCTTTCTTT.

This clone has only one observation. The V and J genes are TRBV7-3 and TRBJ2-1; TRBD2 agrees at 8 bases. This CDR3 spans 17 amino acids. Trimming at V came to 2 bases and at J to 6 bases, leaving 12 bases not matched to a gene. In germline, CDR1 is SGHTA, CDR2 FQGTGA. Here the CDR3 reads CASSLRLIGRASNEQFF. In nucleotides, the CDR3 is TGTGCCAGCAGCTTACGTCTGATCGGGAGGGCCAGCAATGAGCAGTTCTTC.

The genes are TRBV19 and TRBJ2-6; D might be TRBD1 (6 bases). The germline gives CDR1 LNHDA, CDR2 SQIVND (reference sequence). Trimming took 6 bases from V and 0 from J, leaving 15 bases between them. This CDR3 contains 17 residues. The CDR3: CASSPTGRSSGANVLTF. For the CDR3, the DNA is TGTGCCAGTAGCCCGACAGGCCGAAGCTCTGGGGCCAACGTCCTGACTTTC.

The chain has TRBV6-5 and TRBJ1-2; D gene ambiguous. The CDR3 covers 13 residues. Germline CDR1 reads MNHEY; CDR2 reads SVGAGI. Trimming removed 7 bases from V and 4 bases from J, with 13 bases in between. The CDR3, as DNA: TGTGCCAGCAAGTACCCGGGGTCCTATGGCTACACCTTC. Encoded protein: CASKYPGSYGYTF.

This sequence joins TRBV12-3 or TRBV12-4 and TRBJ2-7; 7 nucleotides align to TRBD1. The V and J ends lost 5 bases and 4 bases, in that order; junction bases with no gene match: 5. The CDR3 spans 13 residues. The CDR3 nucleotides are TGTGCCAGCAGTATCCGACAGGGTTACGAGCAGTACTTC. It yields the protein CASSIRQGYEQYF.

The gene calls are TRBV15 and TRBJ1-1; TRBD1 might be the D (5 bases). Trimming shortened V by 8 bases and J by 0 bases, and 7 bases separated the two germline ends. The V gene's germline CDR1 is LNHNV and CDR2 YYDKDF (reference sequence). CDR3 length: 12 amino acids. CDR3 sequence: CATGGMNTEAFF. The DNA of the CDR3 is TGTGCCACCGGGGGGATGAACACTGAAGCTTTCTTT.

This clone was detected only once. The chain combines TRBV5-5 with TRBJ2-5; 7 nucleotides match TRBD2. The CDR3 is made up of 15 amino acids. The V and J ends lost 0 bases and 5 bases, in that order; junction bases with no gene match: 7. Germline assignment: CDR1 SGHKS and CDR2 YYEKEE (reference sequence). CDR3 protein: CASSLAPWEGETQYF. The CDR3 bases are TGTGCCAGCAGCTTGGCGCCGTGGGAGGGGGAGACCCAGTACTTC.

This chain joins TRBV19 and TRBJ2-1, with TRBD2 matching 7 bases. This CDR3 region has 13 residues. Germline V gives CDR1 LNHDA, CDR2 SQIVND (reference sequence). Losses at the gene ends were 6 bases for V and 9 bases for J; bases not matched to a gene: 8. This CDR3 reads CASSPGLESEQFF. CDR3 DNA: TGTGCCAGTAGCCCTGGACTAGAGTCTGAGCAGTTCTTC.

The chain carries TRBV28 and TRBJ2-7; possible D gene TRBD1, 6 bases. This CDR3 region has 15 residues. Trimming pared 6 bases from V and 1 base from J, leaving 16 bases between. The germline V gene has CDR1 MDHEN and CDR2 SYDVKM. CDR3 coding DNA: TGTGCCAGCAGGACCGGACAGATCAGTTCCTACGAGCAGTACTTC. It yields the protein CASRTGQISSYEQYF.

The CDR3 DNA reads as TGTGCCAGTAGTATTAGGGGGAGTGAAAACATTCAGTACTTC. Protein: CASSIRGSENIQYF. The chain links TRBV19 to TRBJ2-4, with a weak D call TRBD1 (6 bases). The germline gives CDR1 LNHDA, CDR2 SQIVND (reference sequence). The CDR3 is 14 amino acids. Trimming stripped 3 bases from V and 5 bases from J, with 11 bases between.

The CDR3 sequence: CASSAYRGSAYNEQFF. In DNA, the CDR3 is TGTGCCAGCAGCGCGTACAGGGGAAGTGCCTACAATGAGCAGTTCTTC. The chain recombines TRBV11-2 with TRBJ2-1; 7 bases agree with TRBD1. The germline V gene encodes CDR1 SGHAT and CDR2 FQNNGV. Trimming took 5 bases from V and 2 from J; bases not matched to a gene: 9. The CDR3 totals 16 residues.

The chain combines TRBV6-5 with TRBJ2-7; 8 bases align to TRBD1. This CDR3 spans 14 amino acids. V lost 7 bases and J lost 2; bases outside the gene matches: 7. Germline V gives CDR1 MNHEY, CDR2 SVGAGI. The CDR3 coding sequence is TGTGCCAGCATCGACGCAGGGGGCGCCTACGAGCAGTACTTC. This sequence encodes CASIDAGGAYEQYF.

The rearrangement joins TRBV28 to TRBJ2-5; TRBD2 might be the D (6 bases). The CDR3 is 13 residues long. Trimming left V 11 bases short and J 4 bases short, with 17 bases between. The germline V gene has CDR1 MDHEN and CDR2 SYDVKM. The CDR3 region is CAAVGGVGETQYF. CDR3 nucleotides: TGTGCCGCCGTGGGCGGGGTGGGAGAGACCCAGTACTTC.

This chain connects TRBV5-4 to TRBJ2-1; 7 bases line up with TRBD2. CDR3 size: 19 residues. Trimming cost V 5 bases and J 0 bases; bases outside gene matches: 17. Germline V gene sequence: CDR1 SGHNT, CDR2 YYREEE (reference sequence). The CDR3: CASSPSGGGSVFSYNEQFF. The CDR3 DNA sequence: TGTGCCAGCAGTCCGTCTGGTGGCGGGAGCGTCTTCTCCTACAATGAGCAGTTCTTC.

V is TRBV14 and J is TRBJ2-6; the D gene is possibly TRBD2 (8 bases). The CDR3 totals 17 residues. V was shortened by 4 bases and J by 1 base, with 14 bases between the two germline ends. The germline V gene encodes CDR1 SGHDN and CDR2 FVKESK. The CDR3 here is CASSLGRGRSGANVLTF. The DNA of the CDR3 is TGTGCCAGCAGCCTCGGGAGGGGGCGATCTGGGGCCAACGTCCTGACTTTC.